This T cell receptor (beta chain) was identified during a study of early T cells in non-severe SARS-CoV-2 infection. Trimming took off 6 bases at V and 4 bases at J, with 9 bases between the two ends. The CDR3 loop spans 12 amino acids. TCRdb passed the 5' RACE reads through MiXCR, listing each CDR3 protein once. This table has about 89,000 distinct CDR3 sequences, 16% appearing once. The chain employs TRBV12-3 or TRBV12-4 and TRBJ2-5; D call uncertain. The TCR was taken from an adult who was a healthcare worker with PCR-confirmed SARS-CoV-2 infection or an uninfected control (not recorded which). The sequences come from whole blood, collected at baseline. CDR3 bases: TGTGCCAGCAGCGTAGTCCCAGAGACCCAGTACTTC. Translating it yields CASSVVPETQYF.